One sample yielded the 2 T cell receptor beta chains listed below, sequenced in a study of human T cells and chemical hapten exposure. TCRdb re-analysed the 5' RACE reads in MiXCR, keeping a single row per CDR3 protein. This table holds some 150,000 distinct CDR3 sequences, about 4.3% found once. Blood, whole and unfractionated, served as the source for total RNA extraction. Source of these receptors: a female donor in good health.

This clonotype was recorded many times. This chain uses TRBV2 with TRBJ2-5, with 8 bases lining up with TRBD1. Germline lookup yields CDR1 SNHLY and CDR2 FYNNEI. After removal of 2 bases from V and 3 bases from J, the junction contained 8 bases not matched to a gene. The CDR3 sequence is 16 residues long. CDR3 nucleotides: TGTGCCAGCAGTGAATTCCGGACAGGGTCTAAAGAGACCCAGTACTTC. It encodes CASSEFRTGSKETQYF.

The genes are TRBV29-1 and TRBJ1-1; D call uncertain. The CDR3 totals 10 residues. Trimming removed 2 bases from V and 8 bases from J, with 6 bases in between. Germline values: CDR1 SQVTM, CDR2 ANQGSEA. In nucleotides, the CDR3 is TGCAGCGTTGAAAGTCAAGAAGCTTTCTTT. Residues: CSVESQEAFF.